These T cell receptor beta chains were read from a single sample in a study of blood T cells in healthy people across ages. TCRdb recomputed calls from the 5' RACE reads with MiXCR, one row per CDR3 protein. Found here are nearly 800,000 distinct CDR3 sequences, around 50% of them singletons; the top ten hold under 30%. Source material: blood. The receptors originated from a man aged 35-49 years in good health. The CDR3 runs from the conserved cysteine through the conserved F or W. D genes are given only for firm matches. The listing skips clone size in some rows; elsewhere it reads once, few, many or a size class.

D | J | size | V | CDR3 | DNA
TRBD1 | TRBJ2-4 | - | TRBV4-2 | CASSQPSDREYIQYF | TGTGCCAGCAGCCAACCATCAGACAGGGAATACATTCAGTACTTC
TRBD1 | TRBJ2-5 | once | TRBV12-3/TRBV12-4 | CASSSSSGGWQETQYF | TGTGCCAGCAGTTCATCCTCAGGGGGCTGGCAAGAGACCCAGTACTTC
TRBD1 | TRBJ1-4 | once | TRBV7-2 | CASSAGQGNANEKLFF | TGTGCCAGCAGCGCAGGACAGGGGAACGCCAATGAAAAACTGTTTTTT
- | TRBJ1-5 | - | TRBV12-3/TRBV12-4 | CASSSPLGGGDQPQHF | TGTGCCAGCAGTTCCCCTTTGGGGGGAGGCGATCAGCCCCAGCATTTT
TRBD1 | TRBJ2-5 | - | TRBV5-5 | CASSPRGPGETQYF | TGTGCCAGCAGCCCCAGGGGGCCCGGTGAGACCCAGTACTTC
- | TRBJ2-6 | - | TRBV9 | CASSAQGSGANVLTF | TGTGCCAGCAGCGCGCAGGGTTCTGGGGCCAACGTCCTGACTTTC
- | TRBJ2-2 | - | TRBV12-3/TRBV12-4 | CASSLAAGELFF | TGTGCCAGCAGCTTAGCAGCCGGGGAGCTGTTTTTT
TRBD2 | TRBJ2-1 | - | TRBV29-1 | CSVGPGLVYNEQFF | TGCAGCGTTGGACCGGGACTAGTCTACAATGAGCAGTTCTTC
TRBD2 | TRBJ2-1 | - | TRBV28 | CASSPPGLADTSYNEQFF | TGTGCCAGCAGTCCCCCAGGGCTAGCGGACACTTCCTACAATGAGCAGTTCTTC
TRBD2 | TRBJ2-5 | - | TRBV6-2/TRBV6-3 | CASSSPREGIKETQYF | TGTGCCAGCAGTTCGCCTCGGGAGGGGATCAAAGAGACCCAGTACTTC
TRBD1 | TRBJ2-2 | once | TRBV7-2 | CASSRDREGELFF | TGTGCCAGCAGCCGCGACAGGGAAGGGGAGCTGTTTTTT
TRBD1 | TRBJ2-7 | - | TRBV11-3 | CASSFNLMGQGLNNEQYF | TGTGCCAGCAGCTTTAATCTGATGGGACAGGGCCTTAACAATGAGCAGTACTTC
- | TRBJ2-5 | - | TRBV30 | CAWSWAAQETQYF | TGTGCCTGGAGCTGGGCGGCTCAAGAGACCCAGTACTTC
- | TRBJ2-7 | - | TRBV9 | CASSVDGWGSDKQYF | TGTGCCAGCAGCGTAGATGGGTGGGGCAGCGACAAGCAGTACTTC
- | TRBJ2-7 | - | TRBV3-1 | CASSQDATGSYEQYF | TGTGCCAGCAGCCAAGATGCGACAGGTTCCTACGAGCAGTACTTC
TRBD2 | TRBJ2-7 | - | TRBV29-1 | CSVEVAGGTGGEQYF | TGCAGCGTTGAGGTAGCGGGAGGGACAGGAGGTGAGCAGTACTTC
TRBD2 | TRBJ2-1 | - | TRBV5-1 | CASSSGRGDYNEQFF | TGCGCCAGCAGCTCCGGGCGGGGGGACTACAATGAGCAGTTCTTC
- | TRBJ2-6 | - | TRBV5-1 | CASSYTSGQGANVLTF | TGCGCCAGCAGCTACACCAGCGGGCAAGGGGCCAACGTCCTGACTTTC
- | TRBJ2-7 | - | TRBV12-3/TRBV12-4 | CASTPGAVFNEQYF | TGTGCCAGCACCCCCGGGGCTGTCTTTAACGAGCAGTACTTC
- | TRBJ2-7 | - | TRBV10-3 | CAIRGTETYEQYF | TGTGCCATCAGAGGGACGGAGACCTACGAGCAGTACTTC
- | TRBJ2-7 | - | TRBV12-3/TRBV12-4 | CASRPSGGTYEQYF | TGTGCCAGCAGACCTTCGGGCGGGACCTACGAGCAGTACTTC
TRBD1 | TRBJ1-5 | - | TRBV20-1 | CSARETGTGPYSNQPQHF | TGCAGTGCTAGAGAAACCGGGACAGGTCCTTATAGCAATCAGCCCCAGCATTTT
TRBD1 | TRBJ2-1 | - | TRBV11-2 | CASSPTDRLLGNEQFF | TGTGCCAGCAGCCCCACGGACAGGCTCCTGGGGAATGAGCAGTTCTTC
- | TRBJ2-4 | - | TRBV6-1 | CASLLGEKQYF | TGTGCCAGCTTACTGGGCGAGAAACAGTACTTC
TRBD2 | TRBJ2-1 | - | TRBV12-3/TRBV12-4 | CASKPGLAGQEQFF | TGTGCCAGCAAACCGGGACTAGCGGGACAGGAGCAGTTCTTC
TRBD1 | TRBJ2-1 | few | TRBV6-1 | CASSAWTGHYSLRNEQFF | TGTGCCAGCAGTGCCTGGACAGGACACTACTCCTTGAGAAATGAGCAGTTCTTC
- | TRBJ2-3 | - | TRBV20-1 | CSAMDYPRTDTQYF | TGCAGTGCTATGGACTATCCTCGCACAGATACGCAGTATTTT
- | TRBJ2-5 | few | TRBV29-1 | CSVEARQQETQYF | TGCAGCGTTGAGGCGCGTCAACAAGAGACCCAGTACTTC
TRBD1 | TRBJ1-2 | - | TRBV10-3 | CAISEARDRSRGYTF | TGTGCCATCAGTGAGGCAAGGGACAGGTCTAGGGGCTACACCTTC
- | TRBJ2-5 | - | TRBV7-9 | CASSSEYEYQETQYF | TGTGCCAGCAGCTCAGAATACGAGTACCAAGAGACCCAGTACTTC
TRBD1 | TRBJ2-3 | - | TRBV27 | CAIKAGTGDADTQYF | TGTGCCATCAAAGCCGGGACAGGAGACGCAGATACGCAGTATTTT
- | TRBJ2-3 | - | TRBV12-3/TRBV12-4 | CASSPVRWSDTQNF | TGTGCCAGCAGTCCCGTGCGGTGGTCAGATACGCAGAATTTT
TRBD2 | TRBJ2-6 | - | TRBV27 | CASSPGTSGTNVLTF | TGTGCCAGCAGTCCCGGGACTAGCGGGACCAACGTCCTGACTTTC
TRBD1 | TRBJ1-3 | - | TRBV7-9 | CASRDRDGNTIYF | TGTGCCAGCAGGGACAGGGATGGAAACACCATATATTTT
- | TRBJ2-7 | - | TRBV6-6 | CASSVRGGEQYF | TGTGCCAGCAGTGTACGGGGAGGAGAGCAGTACTTC
- | TRBJ2-7 | - | TRBV14 | CASSHHGGGYEQYF | TGTGCCAGCAGCCACCACGGAGGTGGCTACGAGCAGTACTTC
- | TRBJ2-3 | few | TRBV20-1 | CSARAQGIFADTQYF | TGCAGTGCTAGGGCGCAGGGAATCTTCGCAGATACGCAGTATTTT
- | TRBJ2-2 | - | TRBV9 | CASSPQTGGNTGELFF | TGTGCCAGCAGCCCACAGACAGGAGGGAACACCGGGGAGCTGTTTTTT
TRBD1 | TRBJ2-7 | - | TRBV3-1 | CASSSGTGYHEQYF | TGTGCCAGCAGCTCCGGGACAGGGTACCACGAGCAGTACTTC
- | TRBJ2-5 | few | TRBV6-2/TRBV6-3 | CASSYLLAQETQYF | TGTGCCAGCAGTTACCTACTAGCCCAAGAGACCCAGTACTTC
- | TRBJ2-1 | - | TRBV12-3/TRBV12-4 | CASSFLATNNEQFF | TGTGCCAGCAGTTTTCTAGCAACGAACAATGAGCAGTTCTTC
- | TRBJ1-2 | - | TRBV11-2 | CASSPQAQGNGYTF | TGTGCCAGCAGCCCGCAAGCACAGGGAAATGGCTACACCTTC
TRBD2 | TRBJ2-7 | - | TRBV15 | CATSEGLAGRSYEQYF | TGTGCCACCAGCGAGGGACTAGCGGGAAGGTCCTACGAGCAGTACTTC
TRBD1 | TRBJ2-3 | few | TRBV19 | CASSTDRSTDTQYF | TGTGCCAGTAGCACGGACAGGTCCACAGATACGCAGTATTTT
TRBD2 | TRBJ2-7 | - | TRBV28 | CASEPGLAGVFLYEQYF | TGTGCCAGCGAACCGGGACTAGCGGGAGTCTTCCTTTACGAGCAGTACTTC
- | TRBJ2-5 | - | TRBV12-3/TRBV12-4 | CASRTTREEETQYF | TGTGCCAGCAGAACGACTAGGGAGGAAGAGACCCAGTACTTC